This T cell receptor beta chain was retrieved from a study of shared clonotypes between healthy human individuals. As for the study in general: Three plates were used per donor for CD4 naive, three for CD4 memory, two for CD8 naive and one for CD8 memory. Findings of the study overall: An anticipated effect of sequencing depth on clonotype sharing among donors was recognized. Donor scarcity curtailed the genetic and exposure-history diversity represented herein. Sorted-subset sequencing was shown by rarefaction to be incomplete despite large depth.

This CDR3 is 14 amino acids long. From germline, CDR1 is KGHSH and CDR2 LQKENI. V was clipped by 3 bases and J by 2 bases, with 10 bases between them. With respect to this clone: Its target is unknown.

The data were produced by immunoSEQ multiplex PCR, yet TCRdb's version contains in-frame clones alone and is incomplete. The sample lists over 850,000 clones; around three quarters were seen once. Sample: memory CD4+ T cells from PBMCs. Subset described: CD45RA-negative fraction. This clonotype originated in a young man in good health. Some clones in this sample may be carry-over from other donors' samples. The chain is built from TRBV18 and TRBJ2-5; D possibly matches TRBD1 or TRBD2 (5 bases each). This CDR3 reads CASSPGRVQETQYF. DNA for the CDR3: TGTGCCAGCTCACCGGGGCGGGTTCAAGAGACCCAGTACTTC.